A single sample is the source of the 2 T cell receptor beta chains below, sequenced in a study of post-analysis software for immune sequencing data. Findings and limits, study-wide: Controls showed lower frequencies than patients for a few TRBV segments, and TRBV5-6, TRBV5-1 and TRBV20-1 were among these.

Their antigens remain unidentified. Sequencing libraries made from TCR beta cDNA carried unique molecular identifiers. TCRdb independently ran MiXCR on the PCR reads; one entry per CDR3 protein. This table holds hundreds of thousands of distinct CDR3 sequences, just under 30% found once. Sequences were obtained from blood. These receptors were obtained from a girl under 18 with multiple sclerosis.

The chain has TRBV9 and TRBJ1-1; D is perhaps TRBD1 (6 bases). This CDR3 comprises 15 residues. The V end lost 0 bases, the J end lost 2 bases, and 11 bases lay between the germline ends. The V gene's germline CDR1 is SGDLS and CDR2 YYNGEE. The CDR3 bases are TGTGCCAGCAGCGTAGGGGGGCGGAAAAACACTGAAGCTTTCTTT. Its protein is CASSVGGRKNTEAFF.

The CDR3 nucleotides are TGCGCCAGCAGCCTCGGACAGGTTACAACTAATGAAAAACTGTTTTTT. Translation: CASSLGQVTTNEKLFF. The V call is TRBV5-1, the J call TRBJ1-4, with 7 bases identical to TRBD1. V trimming: 4 bases; J trimming: 0 bases; junction bases outside the gene matches: 6. The germline V gene has CDR1 SGHRS and CDR2 YFSETQ. CDR3 length: 16 amino acids.